These T cell receptor beta chains were read from a single sample in a study of blood T cell repertoires in COVID-19. The table came from immunoSEQ multiplex PCR; TCRdb's copy has only in-frame clones and leaves some out. The sample shows about 17,000 clones, just under 90% of them seen only once. The source material was peripheral blood. The receptor set was obtained from a human donor in a cohort sampled during active COVID-19. CDR3s include the opening cysteine and the closing phenylalanine or tryptophan. The D gene is left open where the match is weak.

CDR3nt	CDR3aa	d_gene	v_gene	j_gene
TGTGCCAGCCAGGCAACTAATGAAAAACTGTTTTTT	CASQATNEKLFF	.	TRBV6-5	TRBJ1-4
TGCGCCAGCAGCTTGGGGGGCCACTCCTACGAGCAGTACTTC	CASSLGGHSYEQYF	.	TRBV5-1	TRBJ2-7
TGTGCCAGCTCACCAGGACAGGGTAACGAGCAGTACTTC	CASSPGQGNEQYF	TRBD1	TRBV18	TRBJ2-7
TGTGCCAGCAGTTTGACAGGAGGCAATCAGCCCCAGCATTTT	CASSLTGGNQPQHF	.	TRBV7-3	TRBJ1-5
TGCGCCAGCAGCCAACCGGACAGGGGGTGGCCCCAGCATTTT	CASSQPDRGWPQHF	TRBD1	TRBV4-1	TRBJ1-5
TGCGCCAGCAGCTTGGCCGCGAATTCACCCCTCCACTTT	CASSLAANSPLHF	.	TRBV5-1	TRBJ1-6
TGTGCCAGCCGCGAAAGGGGGAGTGAGACCGGGGAGCTGTTTTTT	CASRERGSETGELFF	.	TRBV9	TRBJ2-2
TGTGCCAGTGCCTTTGATTTGAGCGGATCTAATAAAAAACTGTTTTTT	CASAFDLSGSNKKLFF	.	TRBV19	TRBJ1-4
TGTGCCAGCAGCTTAAGGTTGGGGGGGTACGAGCAGTACTTC	CASSLRLGGYEQYF	TRBD2	TRBV7-2	TRBJ2-7
TGTGCCAGCTGGCGGGAGGGCTTGCATGAGCAGTTCTTC	CASWREGLHEQFF	TRBD2	TRBV6-5	TRBJ2-1